Below, 24 T cell receptor beta chains from the same sample are listed, as sequenced in a study of blood T cell repertoires in COVID-19. Sequencing used immunoSEQ multiplex PCR; TCRdb keeps in-frame clones, though not all of them. Of approximately 450,000 clones listed, 80% to 90% are singletons. Sequenced input: PBMCs or T cells enriched from blood (not recorded which). The receptors come from a man aged 25-40 years who had recovered from COVID-19.

The chain couples TRBV5-4 to TRBJ1-2, with 7 bases matching TRBD1. J was trimmed by 2 bases and V by 3 bases; bases with no gene match: 1. This CDR3 comprises 13 residues. The germline gives CDR1 SGHNT, CDR2 YYREEE (reference sequence). CDR3 sequence: CASSSTGNYGYTF. The CDR3 region has the DNA TGTGCCAGCAGCTCGACAGGGAACTATGGCTACACCTTC.

The chain joins TRBV5-1 to TRBJ1-1; TRBD1 aligns across 10 bases. Germline CDR1 reads SGHRS; CDR2 reads YFSETQ. Trimming took 4 bases from V and 10 from J; bases not matched to a gene: 10. CDR3 length: 14 residues. The CDR3 here is CASSLPGQGRRAFF. CDR3 DNA: TGCGCCAGCAGCCTTCCGGGACAGGGGCGGAGAGCTTTCTTT. Together with reference TRBV5-1 and TRBJ1-1, the CDR3 gives the full variable domain: KAGVTQTPRYLIKTRGQQVTLSCSPISGHRSVSWYQQTPGQGLQFLFEYFSETQRNKGNFPGRFSGRQFSNSRSEMNVSTLELGDSALYLCASSLPGQGRRAFFGQGTRLTVV.

The chain is built from TRBV9 and TRBJ2-3; 10 bases agree with TRBD1. The junction had 17 bases not matched to a gene; V was cut back by 0 bases and J by 7 bases. The CDR3 totals 19 residues. Germline CDR1 and CDR2: SGDLS and YYNGEE. The DNA of the CDR3 is TGTGCCAGCAGCGTAGGGGTGGGACAGGGGCGCTCCTCCTTGAATACGCAGTATTTT. Residues: CASSVGVGQGRSSLNTQYF.

The chain couples TRBV28 to TRBJ2-2, with a possible D match to TRBD1 (5 bases). Trimming cost V 1 base and J 7 bases, with 7 bases left between them. The CDR3 is made up of 13 amino acids. Germline V gives CDR1 MDHEN, CDR2 SYDVKM. CDR3 protein: CASSLSGNGELFF. In nucleotides, the CDR3 is TGTGCCAGCAGTTTATCAGGGAACGGGGAGCTGTTTTTT.

V gene TRBV4-1 combines with J gene TRBJ1-5, with no clear D. The length of the CDR3 is 18 residues. Germline-derived CDR1 and CDR2 are MGHRA and YSYEKL. V gave up 3 bases and J gave up 3 bases, with 21 bases separating them. CDR3 DNA sequence: TGCGCCAGCAGCCACCGGTCCAGAGGGCTATCGAACAATCAGCCCCAGCATTTT. This gives the protein CASSHRSRGLSNNQPQHF.

The CDR3 loop reads CASSLEGLAGNTQYF. The CDR3 coding sequence is TGTGCCAGCAGCTTGGAGGGTCTAGCGGGTAATACGCAGTATTTT. The chain combines TRBV7-9 with TRBJ2-3, with 8 bases aligning to TRBD2. V lost 3 bases, J lost 7 bases, and 9 bases stayed unmatched. The V gene's germline CDR1 is SEHNR and CDR2 FQNEAQ (reference sequence). This CDR3 has 15 residues.

This chain uses TRBV5-1 with TRBJ2-5; 8 positions match TRBD2. The CDR3 is 16 residues long. V was pared by 0 bases and J by 1 base, with 5 bases of the junction left unmatched. Germline V lookup: CDR1 SGHRS, CDR2 YFSETQ. Here the CDR3 DNA reads TGCGCCAGCAGCTTGGAGGCTAGCGGGTTCCAAGAGACCCAGTACTTC. Translating it yields CASSLEASGFQETQYF.

The chain has TRBV30 and TRBJ1-2; a possible D gene is TRBD1 (5 bases). CDR1 and CDR2 (germline): GTSNPN, SVGIG (reference sequence). V lost 4 bases, J lost 4 bases, and 13 bases lay in between. This CDR3 is built from 13 residues. Here the CDR3 reads CAWNSGTLYGYTF. CDR3 DNA: TGTGCCTGGAATTCCGGGACTCTCTATGGCTACACCTTC.

J is TRBJ2-1 and V is TRBV5-1; 14 nucleotides match TRBD2. Germline V gene sequence: CDR1 SGHRS, CDR2 YFSETQ. The CDR3 runs 17 residues. J gave up 4 bases and V 3 bases, and 6 bases lay outside the gene matches. The CDR3: CASSSGLAGVEYNEQFF. In DNA form, the CDR3 reads TGCGCCAGCAGCTCGGGACTAGCGGGAGTAGAGTACAATGAGCAGTTCTTC. The full variable domain, completed using reference TRBV5-1 and TRBJ2-1, is KAGVTQTPRYLIKTRGQQVTLSCSPISGHRSVSWYQQTPGQGLQFLFEYFSETQRNKGNFPGRFSGRQFSNSRSEMNVSTLELGDSALYLCASSSGLAGVEYNEQFFGPGTRLTVL.

The chain recombines TRBV5-1 with TRBJ2-2; no firm D call. In germline, CDR1 is SGHRS, CDR2 YFSETQ. The CDR3 runs to 13 residues. The V end lost 0 bases, the J end lost 8 bases, and 8 bases lay between the germline ends. CDR3 region: CASSLGYEGELFF. CDR3 sequence (DNA): TGCGCCAGCAGCTTGGGCTATGAAGGGGAGCTGTTTTTT.

The DNA for the CDR3 is TGTGCCAGCAGTCCACGAATAGATCAGCCCCAGCATTTT. This gives the protein CASSPRIDQPQHF. V usage is TRBV28 and J usage is TRBJ1-5; D remains ambiguous. Trimming pared 5 bases from V and 5 bases from J, leaving 10 bases between. This CDR3 is built from 13 residues. From germline, CDR1 is MDHEN and CDR2 SYDVKM.

This clone has only a few counts. V and J are TRBV5-1 and TRBJ1-2, with D possibly being TRBD1 (5 bases). The ends were cut back, 3 bases at V and 8 bases at J, with 14 bases in the middle. The CDR3 covers 13 residues. From germline, CDR1 is SGHRS and CDR2 YFSETQ. In nucleotides, the CDR3 is TGCGCCAGCAGCTCTCAGGGAATGGAGGGCTACACCTTC. It specifies CASSSQGMEGYTF.

This sequence joins TRBV4-1 and TRBJ2-7; 9 nucleotides align to TRBD1. There are 14 residues in the CDR3. CDR1 MGHRA and CDR2 YSYEKL come from the germline V gene. The J segment lost 5 bases and the V segment lost 2 bases, leaving 4 bases of the junction unmatched. CDR3 bases: TGCGCCAGCAGCCAATGGGACAGGGAAAACGAGCAGTACTTC. It yields the protein CASSQWDRENEQYF.

This chain links TRBV19 with TRBJ1-5; TRBD1 is a possible D gene (6 bases). This CDR3 spans 14 amino acids. Germline V CDR1 and CDR2: LNHDA, SQIVND (reference sequence). Trimming pared 9 bases from V and 0 bases from J, leaving 12 bases between. In nucleotides, the CDR3 is TGTGCCAGCACAACAGGGAATAGCAATCAGCCCCAGCATTTT. Amino acid sequence: CASTTGNSNQPQHF.

In nucleotides, the CDR3 is TGTGCCTGGCGGGGGACGCTCACTGAAGCTTTCTTT. Its translation: CAWRGTLTEAFF. This rearrangement joins TRBV30 to TRBJ1-1; tentatively, D is TRBD1 (5 bases). The CDR3 totals 12 residues. V lost 5 bases, J lost 4 bases, and 11 bases lay in between. CDR1 is GTSNPN and CDR2 is SVGIG in the germline V gene (reference sequence).

The DNA for the CDR3 is TGTGCCAGCGCAACGACAGGGGAAACCTACGAGCAGTACTTC. This gives the protein CASATTGETYEQYF. V gene TRBV28 combines with J gene TRBJ2-7; 8 bases are a match to TRBD1. CDR1 MDHEN and CDR2 SYDVKM come from the germline V gene. V was pared by 8 bases and J by 2 bases, with 8 bases of the junction left unmatched. The CDR3 spans 14 residues.

The V gene is TRBV28, the J gene TRBJ1-3; 7 nucleotides agree with TRBD1. J gave up 0 bases and V 5 bases, and 7 bases lay outside the gene matches. The CDR3 contains 16 residues. The germline CDR1 and CDR2 sequences are MDHEN and SYDVKM. CDR3 nucleotides: TGTGCCAGCAGTACGGACAGGAGTTACTCTGGAAACACCATATATTTT. Its protein is CASSTDRSYSGNTIYF.

The CDR3 DNA reads TGTGCCAGCAGCAGGGGACCCTCTGGAAACACCATATATTTT. Protein: CASSRGPSGNTIYF. J is TRBJ1-3 and V is TRBV6-5; tentative D call: TRBD1 (6 bases). This CDR3 has 14 amino acids. V lost 6 bases to trimming and J lost 0 bases, with 9 bases between them. In germline, CDR1 is MNHEY, CDR2 SVGAGI.

The J gene is TRBJ2-7, the V gene TRBV3-1 (or the pseudogene TRBV3-2), with 11 positions matching TRBD2. The CDR3 runs to 15 residues. J was trimmed by 5 bases and V by 1 base; bases with no gene match: 4. The germline V gene encodes CDR1 LGHDT and CDR2 YNNKEL (reference sequence). The DNA for the CDR3 is TGTGCCAGCAGCCAAGGAGGACTAGCGGGCCACGAGCAGTACTTC. It is translated as CASSQGGLAGHEQYF.

The chain is built from TRBV27 and TRBJ2-3; possibly TRBD1 for D (6 bases). Germline CDR1 and CDR2: MNHEY and SMNVEV (reference sequence). The CDR3 extends over 15 amino acids. V was pared by 5 bases and J by 8 bases, with 20 bases between. The CDR3 sequence is CASSGGQRSVGTQYF. CDR3 DNA sequence: TGTGCCAGCAGTGGGGGCCAACGGTCGGTTGGTACGCAGTATTTT.

This chain joins TRBV3-1 (or the pseudogene TRBV3-2) and TRBJ2-7; 12 nucleotides agree with TRBD2. Trimming cost V 2 bases and J 2 bases; bases outside gene matches: 16. The CDR3 is made up of 20 amino acids. Germline V CDR1 and CDR2: LGHDT, YNNKEL (reference sequence). The CDR3 DNA is TGTGCCAGCAGCCAACGACCGGGACAGACTGGACTAGCGGGAACCTACGAGCAGTACTTC. It translates to CASSQRPGQTGLAGTYEQYF.

The rearrangement joins TRBV28 to TRBJ1-1; no reliable D call. This CDR3 is built from 13 residues. Germline lookup yields CDR1 MDHEN and CDR2 SYDVKM. V lost 8 bases to trimming and J lost 1 base, with 11 bases between them. CDR3 DNA sequence: TGTGCCAGCCCACCCTTGCGGAACACTGAAGCTTTCTTT. It is translated as CASPPLRNTEAFF.

This clone has only one observation. The rearrangement links TRBV27 to TRBJ1-2, with D perhaps TRBD1 (5 bases). Germline CDR1 reads MNHEY; CDR2 reads SMNVEV (reference sequence). Deletions cut 6 bases from V and 9 bases from J, with 17 bases between. The CDR3 loop spans 13 amino acids. The CDR3 region is CASRDPGGGSYTF. CDR3 DNA sequence: TGTGCCAGCAGAGACCCCGGGGGGGGTAGCTACACCTTC.

CDR3: CASTTDSRNYGYTF. CDR3 sequence (DNA): TGTGCCAGCACCACGGACAGCCGTAACTATGGCTACACCTTC. The chain uses TRBV5-4 and TRBJ1-2; D is possibly TRBD1 (6 bases). Germline V gene data show CDR1 as SGHNT and CDR2 as YYREEE (reference sequence). This CDR3 spans 14 amino acids. Between the trimmed V and J ends, which lost 6 bases and 1 base, there was a span of 13 bases.